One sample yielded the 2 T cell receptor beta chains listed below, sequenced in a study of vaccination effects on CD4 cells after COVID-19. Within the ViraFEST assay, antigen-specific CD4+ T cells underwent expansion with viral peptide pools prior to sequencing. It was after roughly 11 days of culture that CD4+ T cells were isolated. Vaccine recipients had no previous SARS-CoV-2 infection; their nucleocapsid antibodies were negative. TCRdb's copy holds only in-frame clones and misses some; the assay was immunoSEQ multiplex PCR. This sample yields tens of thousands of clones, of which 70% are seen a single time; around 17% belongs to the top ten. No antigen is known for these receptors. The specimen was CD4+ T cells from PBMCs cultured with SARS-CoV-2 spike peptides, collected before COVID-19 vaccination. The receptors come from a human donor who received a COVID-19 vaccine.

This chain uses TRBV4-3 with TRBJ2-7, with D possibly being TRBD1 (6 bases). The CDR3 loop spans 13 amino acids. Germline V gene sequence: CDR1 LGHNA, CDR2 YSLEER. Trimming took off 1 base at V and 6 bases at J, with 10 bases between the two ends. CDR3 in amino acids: CASSQVQGLEQYF. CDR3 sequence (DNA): TGCGCCAGCAGCCAAGTTCAGGGGCTCGAGCAGTACTTC.

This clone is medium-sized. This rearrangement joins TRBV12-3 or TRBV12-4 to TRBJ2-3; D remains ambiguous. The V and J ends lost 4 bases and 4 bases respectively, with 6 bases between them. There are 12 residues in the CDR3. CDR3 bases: TGTGCCAGCAGTTCCAGAGCAGATACGCAGTATTTT. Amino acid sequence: CASSSRADTQYF.